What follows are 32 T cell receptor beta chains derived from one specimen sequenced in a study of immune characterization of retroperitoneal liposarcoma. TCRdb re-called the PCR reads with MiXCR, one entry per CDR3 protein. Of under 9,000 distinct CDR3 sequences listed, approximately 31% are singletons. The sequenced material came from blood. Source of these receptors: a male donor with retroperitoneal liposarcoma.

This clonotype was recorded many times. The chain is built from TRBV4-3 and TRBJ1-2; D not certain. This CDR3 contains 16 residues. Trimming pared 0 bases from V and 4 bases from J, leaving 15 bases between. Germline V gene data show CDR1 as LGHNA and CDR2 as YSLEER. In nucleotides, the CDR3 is TGCGCCAGCAGCCAAGATTCGCGCACAGAGTCCTATGGCTACACCTTC. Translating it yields CASSQDSRTESYGYTF.

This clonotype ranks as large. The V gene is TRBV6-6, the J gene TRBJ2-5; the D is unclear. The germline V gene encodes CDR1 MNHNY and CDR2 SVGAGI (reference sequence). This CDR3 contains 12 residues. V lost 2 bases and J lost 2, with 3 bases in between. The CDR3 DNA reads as TGTGCCAGCAGTTACAGACAAGAGACCCAGTACTTC. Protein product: CASSYRQETQYF.

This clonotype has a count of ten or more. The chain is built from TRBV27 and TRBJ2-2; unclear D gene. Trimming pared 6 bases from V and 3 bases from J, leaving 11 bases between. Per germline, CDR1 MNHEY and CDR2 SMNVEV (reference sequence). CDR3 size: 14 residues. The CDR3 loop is CASRPYWDTGELFF. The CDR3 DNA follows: TGTGCCAGCAGACCTTACTGGGACACCGGGGAGCTGTTTTTT.

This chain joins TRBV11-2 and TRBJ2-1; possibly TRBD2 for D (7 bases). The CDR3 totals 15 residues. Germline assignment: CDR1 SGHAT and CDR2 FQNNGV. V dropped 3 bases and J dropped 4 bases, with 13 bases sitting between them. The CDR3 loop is CASSFKGGGYNEQFF. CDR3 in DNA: TGTGCCAGCAGCTTTAAAGGGGGGGGGTACAATGAGCAGTTCTTC.

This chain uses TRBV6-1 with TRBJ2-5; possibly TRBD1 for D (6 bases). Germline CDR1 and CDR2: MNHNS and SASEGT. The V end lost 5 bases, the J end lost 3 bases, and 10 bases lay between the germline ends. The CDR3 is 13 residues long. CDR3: CASSSHREETQYF. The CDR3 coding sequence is TGTGCCAGCAGTAGCCACAGGGAAGAGACCCAGTACTTC.

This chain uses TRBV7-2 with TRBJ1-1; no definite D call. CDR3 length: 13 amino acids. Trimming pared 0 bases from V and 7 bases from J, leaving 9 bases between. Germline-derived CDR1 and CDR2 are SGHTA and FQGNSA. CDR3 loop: CASSLAGAVEAFF. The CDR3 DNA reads TGTGCCAGCAGCTTAGCCGGAGCAGTTGAAGCTTTCTTT.

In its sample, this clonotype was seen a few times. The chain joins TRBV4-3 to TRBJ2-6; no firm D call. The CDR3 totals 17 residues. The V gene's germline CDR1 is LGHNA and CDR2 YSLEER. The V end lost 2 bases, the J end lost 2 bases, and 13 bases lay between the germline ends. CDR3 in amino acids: CASSQFQLGTGANVLTF. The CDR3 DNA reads TGCGCCAGCAGCCAATTCCAGTTAGGCACTGGGGCCAACGTCCTGACTTTC.

CDR3 loop: CASSRESGHEQFF. CDR3 nucleotides: TGTGCCAGCAGCCGGGAGAGCGGACATGAGCAGTTCTTC. The V call is TRBV6-6, the J call TRBJ2-1, with a possible D match to TRBD2 (6 bases). From germline, CDR1 is MNHNY and CDR2 SVGAGI (reference sequence). Trimming cost V 6 bases and J 8 bases, with 14 bases left between them. The CDR3 is made up of 13 amino acids.

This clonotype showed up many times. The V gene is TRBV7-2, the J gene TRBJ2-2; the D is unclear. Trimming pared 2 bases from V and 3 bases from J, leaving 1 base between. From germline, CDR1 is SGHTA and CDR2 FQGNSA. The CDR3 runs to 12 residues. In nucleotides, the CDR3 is TGTGCCAGCAGCTTACACACCGGGGAGCTGTTTTTT. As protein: CASSLHTGELFF.

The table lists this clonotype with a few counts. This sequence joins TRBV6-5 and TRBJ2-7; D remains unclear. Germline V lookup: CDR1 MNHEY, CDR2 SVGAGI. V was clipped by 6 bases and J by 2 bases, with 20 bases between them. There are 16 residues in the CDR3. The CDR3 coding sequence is TGTGCCAGCAGCCGACTCGGGCTAGGCAGGCCCTACGAGCAGTACTTC. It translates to CASSRLGLGRPYEQYF.

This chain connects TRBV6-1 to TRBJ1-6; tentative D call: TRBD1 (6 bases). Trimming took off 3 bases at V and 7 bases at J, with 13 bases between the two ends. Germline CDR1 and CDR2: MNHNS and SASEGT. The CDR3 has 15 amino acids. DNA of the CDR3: TGTGCCAGCAGTGAGTGGGGGGGGCTAAATTCACCCCTCCACTTT. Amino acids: CASSEWGGLNSPLHF.

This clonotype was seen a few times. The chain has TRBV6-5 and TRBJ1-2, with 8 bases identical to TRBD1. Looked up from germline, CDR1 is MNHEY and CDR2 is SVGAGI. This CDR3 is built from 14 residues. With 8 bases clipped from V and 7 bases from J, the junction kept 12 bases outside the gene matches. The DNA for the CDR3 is TGTGCCAGCCTAACGGGGCAGGGGGCTGGTGGCTACACCTTC. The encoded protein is CASLTGQGAGGYTF.

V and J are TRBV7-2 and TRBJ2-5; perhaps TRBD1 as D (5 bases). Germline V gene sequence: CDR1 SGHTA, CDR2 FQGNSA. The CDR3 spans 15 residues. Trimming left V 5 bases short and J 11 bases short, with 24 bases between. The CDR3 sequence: CASSPLYGAYNEQYF. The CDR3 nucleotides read TGTGCCAGCAGCCCTTTGTATGGGGCCTACAATGAGCAGTACTTC.

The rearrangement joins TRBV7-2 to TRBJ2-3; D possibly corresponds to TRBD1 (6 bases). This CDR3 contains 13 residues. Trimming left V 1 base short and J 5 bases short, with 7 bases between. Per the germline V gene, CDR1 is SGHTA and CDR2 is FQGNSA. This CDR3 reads CASSLGRGDTQYF. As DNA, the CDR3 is TGTGCCAGCAGCTTAGGCAGGGGAGATACGCAGTATTTT.

CDR3 sequence (DNA): TGTGCCAGCATACCAACAGGGTCAGAAGGCGAAAAACTGTTTTTT. Translating it yields CASIPTGSEGEKLFF. The chain recombines TRBV11-2 with TRBJ1-4, with D maybe TRBD1 (6 bases). The CDR3 spans 15 residues. Per germline, CDR1 SGHAT and CDR2 FQNNGV. V was pared by 7 bases and J by 8 bases, with 20 bases between.

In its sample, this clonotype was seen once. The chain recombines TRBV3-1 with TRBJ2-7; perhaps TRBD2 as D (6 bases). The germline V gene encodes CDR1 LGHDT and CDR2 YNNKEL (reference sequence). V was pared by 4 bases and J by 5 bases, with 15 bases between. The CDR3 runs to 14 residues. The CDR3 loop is CASSLSGGLDEQYF. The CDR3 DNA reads TGTGCCAGCAGCCTAAGTGGGGGGTTAGACGAGCAGTACTTC.

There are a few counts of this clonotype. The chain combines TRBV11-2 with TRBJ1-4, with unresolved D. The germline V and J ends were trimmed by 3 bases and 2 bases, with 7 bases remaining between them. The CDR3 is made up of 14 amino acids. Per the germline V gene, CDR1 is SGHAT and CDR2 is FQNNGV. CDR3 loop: CASSFRLTNEKLFF. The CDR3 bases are TGTGCCAGCAGCTTTCGTCTCACTAATGAAAAACTGTTTTTT.

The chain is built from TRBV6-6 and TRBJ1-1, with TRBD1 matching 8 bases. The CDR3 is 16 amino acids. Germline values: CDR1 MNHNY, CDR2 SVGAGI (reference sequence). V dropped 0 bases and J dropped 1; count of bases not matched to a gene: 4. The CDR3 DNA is TGTGCCAGCAGTTACTCCGGGACAGGCGGGAACACTGAAGCTTTCTTT. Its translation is CASSYSGTGGNTEAFF.

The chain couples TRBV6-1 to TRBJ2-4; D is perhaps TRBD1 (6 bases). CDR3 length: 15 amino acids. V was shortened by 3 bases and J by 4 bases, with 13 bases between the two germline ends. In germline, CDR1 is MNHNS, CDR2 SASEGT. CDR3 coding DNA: TGTGCCAGCAGTGACTTCGTCGGACAGAAAAACATTCAGTACTTC. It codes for CASSDFVGQKNIQYF.

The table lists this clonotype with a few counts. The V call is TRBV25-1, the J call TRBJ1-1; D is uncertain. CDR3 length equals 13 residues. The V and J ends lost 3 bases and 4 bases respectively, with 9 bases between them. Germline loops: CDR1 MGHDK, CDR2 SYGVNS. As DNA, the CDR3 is TGTGCCAGCAGTGATTACGGGTCCACTGAAGCTTTCTTT. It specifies CASSDYGSTEAFF.

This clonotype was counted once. CDR3 bases: TGTGCCAGCAGTGTGGGCCCTCAGGGGGGCGAGCAGTACTTC. Residues: CASSVGPQGGEQYF. This chain links TRBV12-3 or TRBV12-4 with TRBJ2-7; the D gene is possibly TRBD1 (7 bases). Trimming left V 5 bases short and J 6 bases short, with 17 bases between. The CDR3 has 14 residues.

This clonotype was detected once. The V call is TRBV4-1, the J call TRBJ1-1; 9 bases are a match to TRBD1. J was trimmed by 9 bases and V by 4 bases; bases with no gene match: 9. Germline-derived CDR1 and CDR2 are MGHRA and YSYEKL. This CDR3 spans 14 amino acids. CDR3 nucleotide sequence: TGCGCCAGCAGCCGTTTGGGACAGGGAAAAAAAGCTTTCTTT. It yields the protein CASSRLGQGKKAFF.

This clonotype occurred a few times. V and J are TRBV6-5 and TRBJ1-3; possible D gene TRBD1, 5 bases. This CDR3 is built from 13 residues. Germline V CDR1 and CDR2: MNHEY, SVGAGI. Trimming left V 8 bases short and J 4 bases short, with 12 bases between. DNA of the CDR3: TGTGCCAGCCACAGGATCTCCGGAAACACCATATATTTT. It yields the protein CASHRISGNTIYF.

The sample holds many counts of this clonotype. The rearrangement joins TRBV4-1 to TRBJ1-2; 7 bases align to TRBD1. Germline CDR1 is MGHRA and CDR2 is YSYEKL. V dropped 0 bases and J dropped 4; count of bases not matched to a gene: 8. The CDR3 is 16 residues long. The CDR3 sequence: CASSQDLRGLGYGYTF. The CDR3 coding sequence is TGCGCCAGCAGCCAAGATTTGAGGGGGCTAGGCTATGGCTACACCTTC.

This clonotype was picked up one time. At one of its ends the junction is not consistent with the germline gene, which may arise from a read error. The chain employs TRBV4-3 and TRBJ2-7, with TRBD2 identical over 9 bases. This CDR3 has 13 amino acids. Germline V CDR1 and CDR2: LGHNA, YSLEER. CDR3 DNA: TGCGCCAGCAGCCAGCTCCCGGGCGGGAGGGACAGATTC. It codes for CASSQLPGGRDRF.

As DNA, the CDR3 is TGTGCCAGCAGTGGTCGGGCCCCAGCGTTCGATCCCAATGAGCAGTTCTTC. This codes for CASSGRAPAFDPNEQFF. The chain carries TRBV6-1 and TRBJ2-1, with unresolved D. The CDR3 length is 17 residues. Trimming stripped 4 bases from V and 6 bases from J, with 22 bases between. The germline gives CDR1 MNHNS, CDR2 SASEGT.

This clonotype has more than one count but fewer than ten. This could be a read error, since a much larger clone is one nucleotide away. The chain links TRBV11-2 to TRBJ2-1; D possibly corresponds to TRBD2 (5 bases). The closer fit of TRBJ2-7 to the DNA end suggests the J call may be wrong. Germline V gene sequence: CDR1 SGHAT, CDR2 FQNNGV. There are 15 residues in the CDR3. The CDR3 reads CASSPSSGFYNEQYF. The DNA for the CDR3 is TGTGCCAGCAGCCCAAGCAGCGGATTCTACAATGAGCAGTACTTC.

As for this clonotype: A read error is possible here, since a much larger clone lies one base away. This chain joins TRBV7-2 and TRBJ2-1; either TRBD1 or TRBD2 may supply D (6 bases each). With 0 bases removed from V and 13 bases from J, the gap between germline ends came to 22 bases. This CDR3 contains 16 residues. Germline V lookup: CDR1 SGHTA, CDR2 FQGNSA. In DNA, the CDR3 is TGTGCCAGCAGCTTAGCGCGTCCTGGGGGGCGAGAGACCCAGTTCTTC. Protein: CASSLARPGGRETQFF.

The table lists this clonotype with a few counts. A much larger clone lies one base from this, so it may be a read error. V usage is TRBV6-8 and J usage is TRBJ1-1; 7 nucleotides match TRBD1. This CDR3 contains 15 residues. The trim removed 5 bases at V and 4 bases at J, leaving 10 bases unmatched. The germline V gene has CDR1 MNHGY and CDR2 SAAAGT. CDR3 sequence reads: CASSRGTEVSTEAFF. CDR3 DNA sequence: TGTGCCAGCAGTCGAGGGACAGAGGTGAGCACTGAAGCTTTCTTT.

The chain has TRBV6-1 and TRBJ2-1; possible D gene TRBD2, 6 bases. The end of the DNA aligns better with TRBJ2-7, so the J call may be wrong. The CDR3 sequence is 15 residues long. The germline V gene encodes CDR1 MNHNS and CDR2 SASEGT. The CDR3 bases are TGTGCCAGCAGTGAAGGCGGGGATAGCTCCTACGAGCAGTACTTC. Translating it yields CASSEGGDSSYEQYF.

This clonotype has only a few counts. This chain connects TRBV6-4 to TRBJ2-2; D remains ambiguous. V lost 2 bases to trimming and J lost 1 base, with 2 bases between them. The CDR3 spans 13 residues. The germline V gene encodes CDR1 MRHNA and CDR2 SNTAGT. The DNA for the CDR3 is TGTGCCAGCAGTGACGTGAACACCGGGGAGCTGTTTTTT. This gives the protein CASSDVNTGELFF.

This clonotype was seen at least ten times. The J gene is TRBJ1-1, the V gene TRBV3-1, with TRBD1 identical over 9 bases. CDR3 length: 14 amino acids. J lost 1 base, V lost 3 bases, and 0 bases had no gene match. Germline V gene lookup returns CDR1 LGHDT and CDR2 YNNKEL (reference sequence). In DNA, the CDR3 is TGTGCCAGCAGCCAGACAGGGGGGAACACTGAAGCTTTCTTT. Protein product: CASSQTGGNTEAFF. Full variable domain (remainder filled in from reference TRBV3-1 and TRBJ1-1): DTAVSQTPKYLVTQMGNDKSIKCEQNLGHDTMYWYKQDSKKFLKIMFSYNNKELIINETVPNRFSPKSPDKAHLNLHINSLELGDSAVYFCASSQTGGNTEAFFGQGTRLTVV.